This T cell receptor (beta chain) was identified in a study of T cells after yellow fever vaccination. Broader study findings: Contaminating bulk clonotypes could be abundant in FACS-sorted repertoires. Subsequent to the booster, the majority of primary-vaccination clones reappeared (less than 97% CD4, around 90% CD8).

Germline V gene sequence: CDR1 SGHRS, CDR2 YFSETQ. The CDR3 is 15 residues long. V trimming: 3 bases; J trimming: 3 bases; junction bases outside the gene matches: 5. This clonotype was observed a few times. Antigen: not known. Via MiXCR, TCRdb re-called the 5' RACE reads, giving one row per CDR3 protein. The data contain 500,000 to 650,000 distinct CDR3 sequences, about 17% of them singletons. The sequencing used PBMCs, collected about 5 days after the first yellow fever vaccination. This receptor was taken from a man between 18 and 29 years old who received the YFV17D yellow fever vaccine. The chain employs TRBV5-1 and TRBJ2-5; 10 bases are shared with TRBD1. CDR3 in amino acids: CASSSLGTGEETQYF. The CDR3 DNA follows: TGCGCCAGCAGCTCGCTGGGGACAGGGGAAGAGACCCAGTACTTC.